This T cell receptor (beta chain) was sequenced in a study of HIV-infected children after antiretroviral therapy interruption. Study details: Recorded EBV and CMV exposure existed for most children. For the interruption arm, samples span week 0 through about 3 years after study end. Study-level findings and limits: Naive CD4+ sequences overlapped less between time points once interruption began.

For this clonotype: Its specificity is not known.

Trimming shortened V by 7 bases and J by 10 bases, and 10 bases separated the two germline ends. This CDR3 spans 9 amino acids. Germline CDR1 reads GTSNPN; CDR2 reads SVGIG (reference sequence). RNA-based 3' RACE libraries used unique molecular identifiers. TCRdb reprocessed the 3' RACE reads via MiXCR and lists one record per CDR3 protein. The data contain roughly 46,000 distinct CDR3 sequences, around 4.7% of them singletons. The treatment was: PENTA 11 planned treatment interruption arm or continuous ART arm. The gene calls are TRBV30 and TRBJ1-1; D gene unclear. The TCR comes from a pool of human donors with HIV. Sequencing was performed on CD45RA+ CD4+ T cells from PBMCs, pooled from several time points, taken from a donor given antiretroviral therapy, either interrupted or continuous. The sample's subset: naive CD4+ CD45RA+ CD45RO- T cells. CDR3 region: CALRVGAFF. DNA of the CDR3: TGTGCCTTAAGGGTAGGAGCTTTCTTT.